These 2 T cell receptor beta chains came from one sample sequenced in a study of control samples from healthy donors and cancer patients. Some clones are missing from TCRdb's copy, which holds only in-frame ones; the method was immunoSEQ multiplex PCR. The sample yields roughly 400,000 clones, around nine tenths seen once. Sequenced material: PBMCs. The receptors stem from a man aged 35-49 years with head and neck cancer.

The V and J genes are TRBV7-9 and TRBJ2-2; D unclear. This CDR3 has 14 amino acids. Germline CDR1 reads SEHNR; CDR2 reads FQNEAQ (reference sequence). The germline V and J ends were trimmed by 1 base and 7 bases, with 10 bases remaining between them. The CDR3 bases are TGTGCCAGCAGCTTAGAAGGCGGCGGCGGGGAGCTGTTTTTT. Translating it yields CASSLEGGGGELFF.

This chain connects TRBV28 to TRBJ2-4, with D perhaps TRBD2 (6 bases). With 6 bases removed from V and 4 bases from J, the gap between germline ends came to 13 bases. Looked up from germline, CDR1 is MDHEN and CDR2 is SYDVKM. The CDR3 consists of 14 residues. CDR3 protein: CASRRRGWKNIQYF. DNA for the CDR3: TGTGCCAGCAGGCGGAGGGGCTGGAAAAACATTCAGTACTTC. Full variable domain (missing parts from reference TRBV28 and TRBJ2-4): DVKVTQSSRYLVKRTGEKVFLECVQDMDHENMFWYRQDPGLGLRLIYFSYDVKMKEKGDIPEGYSVSREKKERFSLILESASTNQTSMYLCASRRRGWKNIQYFGAGTRLSVL.